A single sample gave rise to the 15 T cell receptor beta chains below, sequenced in a study of shared clonotypes between healthy human individuals (dated by TCRdb to about 2020). Library preparation employed the immunoSEQ multiplex PCR assay. TCRdb obtained this table from immuneACCESS and retained in-frame rearrangements with V and J assigned. These tables miss some clones; where compared with another copy, unresolved V genes account for less than half of the shortfall, and the remainder is unexplained. The sample data list roughly 2.2 million clones, and approximately 95% of these were observed just once. The biggest ten clones account for under 0.45% of the sample. The sample taken for sequencing was naive CD4+ T cells from PBMCs. Read against the paper, the sample's cell subset or site label means: CD45RA+ positively selected. These receptors were collected from a man aged 18 to 30 in good health. Some clones in this sample may be carry-over from other donors' samples.

In regard to this clone: Different DNA sequences within this sample yield the same CDR3. The chain has TRBV6-5 and TRBJ1-2; 7 bases fit TRBD1. The germline V gene has CDR1 MNHEY and CDR2 SVGAGI. Germline trimming cut 5 bases from V and 2 bases from J; bases unmatched to any gene: 2. The CDR3 is 13 amino acids. This CDR3 is CASSIQGNYGYTF. The CDR3 DNA reads as TGTGCCAGCAGTATACAGGGGAACTATGGCTACACCTTC.

The CDR3 loop reads CASSLDNSGANVLTF. The CDR3 region has the DNA TGTGCCAGCAGCTTGGACAACTCTGGGGCCAACGTCCTGACTTTC. This chain joins TRBV5-4 and TRBJ2-6; D is uncertain. Germline CDR1 SGHNT, CDR2 YYREEE (reference sequence). There are 15 residues in the CDR3. V was clipped by 0 bases and J by 0 bases, with 4 bases between them.

The chain employs TRBV5-1 and TRBJ2-2; a weak D match, TRBD2 (6 bases). This CDR3 region has 16 residues. Germline CDR1 SGHRS, CDR2 YFSETQ. V was clipped by 0 bases and J by 6 bases, with 15 bases between them. The DNA of the CDR3 is TGCGCCAGCAGCTTGGAAAGCGGGTCTGACGCCGGGGAGCTGTTTTTT. Its protein is CASSLESGSDAGELFF.

The rearrangement joins TRBV5-1 to TRBJ2-4; no definite D call. Looked up from germline, CDR1 is SGHRS and CDR2 is YFSETQ. This CDR3 spans 14 amino acids. The V gene lost 3 bases and the J gene lost 0 bases, with 7 bases spanning the gap. CDR3 amino acids: CASSYAEAKNIQYF. DNA for the CDR3: TGCGCCAGCAGCTACGCTGAAGCCAAAAACATTCAGTACTTC. The variable domain in full, with the rest retrieved from reference TRBV5-1 and TRBJ2-4, is KAGVTQTPRYLIKTRGQQVTLSCSPISGHRSVSWYQQTPGQGLQFLFEYFSETQRNKGNFPGRFSGRQFSNSRSEMNVSTLELGDSALYLCASSYAEAKNIQYFGAGTRLSVL.

As regards this clone: Other DNA sequences in this sample translate to the same CDR3. The chain uses TRBV29-1 and TRBJ2-5, with 8 bases identical to TRBD1. V trimming: 6 bases; J trimming: 2 bases; junction bases outside the gene matches: 2. Germline V gene data show CDR1 as SQVTM and CDR2 as ANQGSEA. This CDR3 spans 12 amino acids. CDR3 DNA: TGCAGCGTCACAGGGGGACAAGAGACCCAGTACTTC. It translates to CSVTGGQETQYF.

V gene TRBV6-1 combines with J gene TRBJ1-5; D gene ambiguous. The CDR3 runs 14 residues. Germline V gives CDR1 MNHNS, CDR2 SASEGT. Between the trimmed V and J ends, which lost 6 bases and 3 bases, there was a span of 12 bases. DNA of the CDR3: TGTGCCAGCAGCCTTAGGCGGGTCAATCAGCCCCAGCATTTT. Its protein is CASSLRRVNQPQHF.

This chain uses TRBV10-1 with TRBJ2-7; D is possibly TRBD1 (5 bases). Germline CDR1 reads WNHNN; CDR2 reads SYGVQD (reference sequence). The V and J ends lost 4 bases and 2 bases respectively, with 9 bases between them. The CDR3 sequence is 13 residues long. CDR3 sequence: CASSGQPAYEQYF. In nucleotides, the CDR3 is TGCGCCAGCAGTGGACAGCCCGCCTACGAGCAGTACTTC.

The V call is TRBV7-9, the J call TRBJ1-4; TRBD1 matches 7 bases. Per germline, CDR1 SEHNR and CDR2 FQNEAQ (reference sequence). Trimming took 1 base from V and 7 from J; bases not matched to a gene: 6. There are 15 residues in the CDR3. CDR3 residues: CASSLGQGGGEKLFF. CDR3 nucleotides: TGTGCCAGCAGCTTAGGACAGGGTGGCGGTGAAAAACTGTTTTTT.

CDR3 region: CASSSGQGTYEQYF. CDR3 in DNA: TGTGCCAGCAGTTCCGGACAGGGCACCTACGAGCAGTACTTC. The chain carries TRBV27 and TRBJ2-7; 8 positions agree with TRBD1. The CDR3 sequence is 14 residues long. The germline V gene has CDR1 MNHEY and CDR2 SMNVEV (reference sequence). Trimming at V came to 4 bases and at J to 2 bases, leaving 4 bases not matched to a gene.

The chain couples TRBV5-1 to TRBJ2-7, with 10 bases fitting TRBD2. The CDR3 covers 18 residues. Per germline, CDR1 SGHRS and CDR2 YFSETQ. Germline trimming cut 0 bases from V and 1 base from J; bases unmatched to any gene: 10. DNA of the CDR3: TGCGCCAGCAGCTTGGCAATCGGGGCACTAGCGGGATCCTACGAGCAGTACTTC. Translation: CASSLAIGALAGSYEQYF.

The count of this clone is one. The rearrangement joins TRBV7-9 to TRBJ1-4, with D uncertain. The CDR3 is 15 residues long. Trimming took 1 base from V and 8 from J, leaving 14 bases between them. Germline-derived CDR1 and CDR2 are SEHNR and FQNEAQ (reference sequence). The CDR3 DNA reads TGTGCCAGCAGCTTAGGGCGGGTACATCGGGAAAAACTGTTTTTT. Residues: CASSLGRVHREKLFF.

In this sample, this clone turned up once. The chain is built from TRBV29-1 and TRBJ2-5; the D gene is possibly TRBD1 (5 bases). The CDR3 extends over 14 amino acids. In germline, CDR1 is SQVTM, CDR2 ANQGSEA. Trimming cost V 0 bases and J 4 bases, with 12 bases left between them. The CDR3 DNA sequence: TGCAGCGTTGAAGATCTCAGGGTTCGAGAGACCCAGTACTTC. Its translation is CSVEDLRVRETQYF.

V gene TRBV7-9 combines with J gene TRBJ2-7; 7 nucleotides line up with TRBD1. There are 14 residues in the CDR3. V dropped 7 bases and J dropped 2; count of bases not matched to a gene: 8. CDR1 SEHNR and CDR2 FQNEAQ come from the germline V gene (reference sequence). CDR3 bases: TGTGCCAGCACCCAGGTGGGACAGACCTACGAGCAGTACTTC. Its translation: CASTQVGQTYEQYF.

This clone came up a few times. Other DNA sequences from this sample encode an identical CDR3 as well. This chain links TRBV5-1 with TRBJ2-5; possible D gene TRBD1, 5 bases. Germline V gene lookup returns CDR1 SGHRS and CDR2 YFSETQ. The CDR3 spans 14 residues. The germline V and J ends were trimmed by 0 bases and 0 bases, with 6 bases remaining between them. CDR3 protein: CASSLGQYQETQYF. The CDR3, as DNA: TGCGCCAGCAGCTTGGGACAGTACCAAGAGACCCAGTACTTC. Full variable domain (missing parts from reference TRBV5-1 and TRBJ2-5): KAGVTQTPRYLIKTRGQQVTLSCSPISGHRSVSWYQQTPGQGLQFLFEYFSETQRNKGNFPGRFSGRQFSNSRSEMNVSTLELGDSALYLCASSLGQYQETQYFGPGTRLLVL.

The CDR3 DNA sequence: TGTGCCAGCAGTTACTCCACTACAGGGAACACTGAAGCTTTCTTT. It translates to CASSYSTTGNTEAFF. This chain joins TRBV6-6 and TRBJ1-1; maybe TRBD1 (5 bases). CDR3 length: 15 amino acids. Germline CDR1 reads MNHNY; CDR2 reads SVGAGI (reference sequence). Trimming shortened V by 0 bases and J by 1 base, and 9 bases separated the two germline ends.